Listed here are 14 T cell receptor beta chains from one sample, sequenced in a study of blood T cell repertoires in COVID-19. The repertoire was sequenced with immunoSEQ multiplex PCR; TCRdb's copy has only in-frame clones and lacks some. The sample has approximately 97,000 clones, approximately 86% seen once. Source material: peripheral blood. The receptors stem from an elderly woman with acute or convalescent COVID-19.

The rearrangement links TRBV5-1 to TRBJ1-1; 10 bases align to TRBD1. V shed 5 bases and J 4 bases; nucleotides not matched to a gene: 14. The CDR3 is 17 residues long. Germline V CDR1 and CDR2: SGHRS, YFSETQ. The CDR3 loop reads CASSFVPRTGGGTEAFF. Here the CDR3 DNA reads TGCGCCAGCAGTTTTGTCCCTCGGACAGGGGGAGGCACTGAAGCTTTCTTT.

The CDR3 loop is CASSLGGQNYEQYF. Here the CDR3 DNA reads TGTGCCAGCAGCTTGGGTGGACAGAATTACGAGCAGTACTTC. This sequence joins TRBV5-8 and TRBJ2-7; D perhaps matches TRBD1 (6 bases). With 0 bases removed from V and 4 bases from J, the gap between germline ends came to 11 bases. Germline CDR1 and CDR2: SGHTS and YDEGEE. This CDR3 region has 14 residues.

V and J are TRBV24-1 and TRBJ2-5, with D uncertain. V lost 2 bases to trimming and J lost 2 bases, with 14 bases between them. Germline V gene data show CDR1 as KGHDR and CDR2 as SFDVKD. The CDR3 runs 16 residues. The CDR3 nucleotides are TGTGCCACCAGTGATTCTGGCCTTTTCCCGCAAGAGACCCAGTACTTC. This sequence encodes CATSDSGLFPQETQYF.

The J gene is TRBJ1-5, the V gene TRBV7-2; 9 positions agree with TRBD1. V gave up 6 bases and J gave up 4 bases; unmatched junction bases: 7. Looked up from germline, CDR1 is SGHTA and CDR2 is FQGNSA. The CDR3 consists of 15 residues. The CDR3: CASSRTGGQNQPQHF. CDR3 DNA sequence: TGTGCCAGCAGTCGTACAGGGGGCCAGAATCAGCCCCAGCATTTT.

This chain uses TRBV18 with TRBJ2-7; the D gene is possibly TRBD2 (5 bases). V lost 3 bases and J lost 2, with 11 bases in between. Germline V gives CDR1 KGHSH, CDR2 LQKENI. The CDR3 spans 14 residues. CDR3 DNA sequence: TGTGCCAGCTCACCCCCATCGCGGGCCTACGAGCAGTACTTC. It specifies CASSPPSRAYEQYF.

This chain's CDR3 is CASSPRQANYNEQFF. The CDR3 DNA reads as TGTGCCAGCAGCCCTCGACAGGCGAACTACAATGAGCAGTTCTTC. V and J are TRBV7-3 and TRBJ2-1, with D tentatively TRBD1 (6 bases). Germline V gives CDR1 SGHTA, CDR2 FQGTGA. V lost 5 bases to trimming and J lost 3 bases, with 14 bases between them. CDR3 size: 15 residues.

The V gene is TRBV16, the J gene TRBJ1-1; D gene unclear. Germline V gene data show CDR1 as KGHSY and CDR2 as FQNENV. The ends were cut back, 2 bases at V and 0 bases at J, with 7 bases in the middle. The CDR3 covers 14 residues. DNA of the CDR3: TGTGCCAGCAGCCAAGGGCTGATGAACACTGAAGCTTTCTTT. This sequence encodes CASSQGLMNTEAFF.

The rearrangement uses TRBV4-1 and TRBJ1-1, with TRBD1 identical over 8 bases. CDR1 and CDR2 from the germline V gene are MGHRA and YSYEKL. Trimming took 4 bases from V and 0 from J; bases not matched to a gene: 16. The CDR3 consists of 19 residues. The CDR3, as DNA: TGCGCCAGCAGCCCCCCAGGAGGGGAGACAGGGGCCATGAACACTGAAGCTTTCTTT. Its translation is CASSPPGGETGAMNTEAFF.

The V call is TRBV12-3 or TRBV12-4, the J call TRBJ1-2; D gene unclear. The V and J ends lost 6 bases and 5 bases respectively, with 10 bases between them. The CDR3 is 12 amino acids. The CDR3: CASSPSGYGYTF. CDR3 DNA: TGTGCCAGCAGCCCGTCGGGGTATGGCTACACCTTC.

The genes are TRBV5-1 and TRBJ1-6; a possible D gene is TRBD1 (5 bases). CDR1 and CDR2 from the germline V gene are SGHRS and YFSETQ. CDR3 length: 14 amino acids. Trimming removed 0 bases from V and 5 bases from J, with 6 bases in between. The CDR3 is CASSLEQDNSPLHF. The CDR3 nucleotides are TGCGCCAGCAGCTTGGAACAGGATAATTCACCCCTCCACTTT.

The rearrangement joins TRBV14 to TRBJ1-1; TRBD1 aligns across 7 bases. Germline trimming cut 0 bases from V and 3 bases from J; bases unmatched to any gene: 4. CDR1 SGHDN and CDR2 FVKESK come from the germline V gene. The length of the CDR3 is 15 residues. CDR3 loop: CASSQDPQGDTEAFF. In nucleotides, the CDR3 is TGTGCCAGCAGCCAAGATCCCCAGGGGGACACTGAAGCTTTCTTT.

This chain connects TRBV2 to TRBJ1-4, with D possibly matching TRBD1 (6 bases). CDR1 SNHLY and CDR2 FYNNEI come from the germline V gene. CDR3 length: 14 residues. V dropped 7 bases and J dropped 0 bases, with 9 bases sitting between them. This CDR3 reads CASNGQSTNEKLFF. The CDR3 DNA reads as TGTGCCAGCAATGGACAGTCAACTAATGAAAAACTGTTTTTT.

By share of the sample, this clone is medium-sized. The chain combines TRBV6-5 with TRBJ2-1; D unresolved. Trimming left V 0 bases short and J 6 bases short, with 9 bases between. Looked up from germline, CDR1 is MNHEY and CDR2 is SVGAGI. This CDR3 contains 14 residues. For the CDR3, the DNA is TGTGCCAGCAGTTACTCGCCGGGTTTCAATGAGCAGTTCTTC. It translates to CASSYSPGFNEQFF.

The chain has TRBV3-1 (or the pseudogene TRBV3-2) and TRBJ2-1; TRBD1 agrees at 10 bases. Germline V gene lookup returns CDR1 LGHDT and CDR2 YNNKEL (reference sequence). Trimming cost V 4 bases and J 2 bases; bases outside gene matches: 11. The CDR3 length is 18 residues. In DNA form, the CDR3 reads TGTGCCAGCAGCCCCGGGACAGGGGCAGCCTACGCCTACAATGAGCAGTTCTTC. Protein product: CASSPGTGAAYAYNEQFF.